This T cell receptor (beta chain) was sequenced for a study of blood T cell repertoires in COVID-19. The wider study: The origin of the acute and convalescent COVID-19 samples was the United States, Italy and Spain.

Method: immunoSEQ multiplex PCR; TCRdb's copy keeps in-frame clones and lacks some. Among about 160,000 clones, approximately 77% were seen once, and the ten largest hold over 15%. Across roughly 25 US areas, participants ranged in age from roughly 18 to 95 years. The CDR3 extends over 12 amino acids. Trimming pared 8 bases from V and 10 bases from J, leaving 17 bases between. The sample comprised PBMCs or T cells enriched from blood (not recorded which). This TCR derives from a man aged 55 to 70 who had recovered from COVID-19. The chain links TRBV12-3 or TRBV12-4 to TRBJ1-1; maybe TRBD1 (6 bases). The CDR3 DNA reads TGTGCCAGCGCCTGGCAGGGGCAGGTAGCTTTCTTT. This sequence encodes CASAWQGQVAFF.